This T cell receptor (beta chain) was recorded in a study of beta chain features in type 1 diabetes. A remark on this clone: Antigen specificity is unknown.

Broader study findings: TCRB CDR3 length was moderately but significantly reduced in all four CD4+ subsets of Type 1 diabetes patients.

The authors reverse transcribed all of the isolated RNA, so sequencing captured expressed TCRB transcripts. Sequencing used immunoSEQ multiplex PCR; TCRdb keeps in-frame clones, though not all of them. This table has approximately 170,000 clones, around 7.8% appearing once. The ends were cut back, 5 bases at V and 6 bases at J, with 23 bases in the middle. The CDR3 covers 17 residues. CDR1 and CDR2 from the germline V gene are SGHAT and FQDESV (reference sequence). The sequence was obtained from a woman between 40 and 55 years old with type 1 diabetes. Sequencing was carried out using central memory CD4+ T cells from blood. The chain joins TRBV11-1 to TRBJ2-1; D gene unclear. As DNA, the CDR3 is TGTGCCAGCAGCCCCCCCCCGAGGCTCTCGCCACTCAATGAGCAGTTCTTC. Amino acid sequence: CASSPPPRLSPLNEQFF.